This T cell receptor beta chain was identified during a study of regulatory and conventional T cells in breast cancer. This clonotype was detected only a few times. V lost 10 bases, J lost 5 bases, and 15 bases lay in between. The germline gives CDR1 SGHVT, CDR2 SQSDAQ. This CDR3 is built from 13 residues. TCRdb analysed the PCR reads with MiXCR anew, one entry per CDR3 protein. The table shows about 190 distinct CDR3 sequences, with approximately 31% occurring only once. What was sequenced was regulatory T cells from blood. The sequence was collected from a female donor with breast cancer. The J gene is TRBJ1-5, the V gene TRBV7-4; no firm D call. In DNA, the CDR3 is TGTGCCACAACTCCAAACAAGGATCAGCCCCAGCATTTT. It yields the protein CATTPNKDQPQHF.